These 17 T cell receptor beta chains came from one sample sequenced in a study of beta chain features in type 1 diabetes. The authors reverse transcribed all of the isolated RNA, so sequencing captured expressed TCRB transcripts. The protocol was immunoSEQ multiplex PCR, while the TCRdb copy is restricted to in-frame clones and leaves out a portion. The table includes roughly 610,000 clones, 15% to 19% detected once. The source material was naive CD4+ T cells from blood. These receptors were obtained from a young man in good health.

The V gene is TRBV28, the J gene TRBJ2-1; D unresolved. Trimming cost V 1 base and J 5 bases, with 6 bases left between them. The CDR3 runs to 13 residues. Germline CDR1 is MDHEN and CDR2 is SYDVKM. In DNA, the CDR3 is TGTGCCAGCAGTTTATCCCAAAACAATGAGCAGTTCTTC. Amino acids: CASSLSQNNEQFF.

The J gene is TRBJ2-5, the V gene TRBV27, with 14 nucleotides matching TRBD2. This CDR3 region has 18 residues. Germline V gives CDR1 MNHEY, CDR2 SMNVEV (reference sequence). J was trimmed by 5 bases and V by 1 base; bases with no gene match: 9. The CDR3 bases are TGTGCCAGCAGTTTATTAATGACTAGCGGGAGGGCCCTTGAGACCCAGTACTTC. Its translation is CASSLLMTSGRALETQYF.

The V call is TRBV18, the J call TRBJ2-7, with 7 bases lining up with TRBD1. Germline assignment: CDR1 KGHSH and CDR2 LQKENI. The trim removed 7 bases at V and 1 base at J, leaving 4 bases unmatched. The CDR3 length is 13 residues. CDR3 sequence (DNA): TGTGCCAGCTATCCGACAGGGTCCTACGAGCAGTACTTC. Residues: CASYPTGSYEQYF.

This chain links TRBV7-3 with TRBJ1-2, with no clear D. Trimming cost V 2 bases and J 4 bases, with 8 bases left between them. The CDR3 has 13 residues. Germline V lookup: CDR1 SGHTA, CDR2 FQGTGA. The CDR3 nucleotides read TGTGCCAGCAGCTTAGAGGGTTTCTATGGCTACACCTTC. Residues: CASSLEGFYGYTF.

This rearrangement joins TRBV9 to TRBJ2-3, with 8 bases that match TRBD2. CDR1 and CDR2 from the germline V gene are SGDLS and YYNGEE. The ends lost 0 bases at V and 4 bases at J; junction bases unmatched: 7. This CDR3 spans 16 amino acids. CDR3 in amino acids: CASSVGETSVPDTQYF. The DNA for the CDR3 is TGTGCCAGCAGCGTAGGGGAGACTAGCGTTCCAGATACGCAGTATTTT. Combining the CDR3 with reference TRBV9 and TRBJ2-3 gives the whole variable domain DSGVTQTPKHLITATGQRVTLRCSPRSGDLSVYWYQQSLDQGLQFLIQYYNGEERAKGNILERFSAQQFPDLHSELNLSSLELGDSALYFCASSVGETSVPDTQYFGPGTRLTVL.

This clone was seen only a few times. The CDR3 spells CASSRFRGTQYF. The CDR3 bases are TGTGCCAGCAGTCGGTTCAGAGGTACGCAGTATTTT. The chain couples TRBV21-1 to TRBJ2-3; TRBD2 is taken as the D call from the table, unchecked against the DNA. TRBV21-1 is classified as a pseudogene. This CDR3 is 12 amino acids long.

The chain carries TRBV7-2 and TRBJ2-7; TRBD1 might be the D (5 bases). V was pared by 1 base and J by 4 bases, with 14 bases between. Germline V gives CDR1 SGHTA, CDR2 FQGNSA. This CDR3 contains 15 residues. The CDR3 DNA reads as TGTGCCAGCAGCTTAGGGAACTCCAGGGTTTACGAGCAGTACTTC. It translates to CASSLGNSRVYEQYF.

This clone turned up a few times. For the CDR3, the DNA is TGTGCCAGCAGCTCCAGAGGCCCGACTCCCCTCCACTTT. Amino acid sequence: CASSSRGPTPLHF. The rearrangement uses TRBV5-4 and TRBJ1-6; no reliable D call. Germline CDR1 reads SGHNT; CDR2 reads YYREEE (reference sequence). The CDR3 extends over 13 amino acids. The V end lost 3 bases, the J end lost 13 bases, and 14 bases lay between the germline ends. Full variable domain (outside the CDR3, taken from reference TRBV5-4 and TRBJ1-6): ETGVTQSPTHLIKTRGQQVTLRCSSQSGHNTVSWYQQALGQGPQFIFQYYREEENGRGNFPPRFSGLQFPNYSSELNVNALELDDSALYLCASSSRGPTPLHFGNGTRLTVT.

The V and J genes are TRBV25-1 and TRBJ2-1, with 13 bases that match TRBD2. There are 17 residues in the CDR3. V dropped 4 bases and J dropped 5; count of bases not matched to a gene: 8. From germline, CDR1 is MGHDK and CDR2 SYGVNS. This chain's CDR3 is CASSAGTSGESHNEQFF. As DNA, the CDR3 is TGTGCCAGCAGTGCTGGGACTAGCGGGGAGTCGCACAATGAGCAGTTCTTC.

The sample holds a few counts of this clone. V usage is TRBV5-4 and J usage is TRBJ1-4; 7 nucleotides align to TRBD1. Trimming at V came to 4 bases and at J to 5 bases, leaving 11 bases not matched to a gene. Germline CDR1 is SGHNT and CDR2 is YYREEE (reference sequence). This CDR3 comprises 16 residues. This CDR3 reads CASSPGPTGTNEKLFF. In DNA form, the CDR3 reads TGTGCCAGCAGCCCAGGGCCGACAGGGACGAATGAAAAACTGTTTTTT.

The chain employs TRBV6-6 and TRBJ1-2; 8 nucleotides line up with TRBD1. The J segment lost 7 bases and the V segment lost 10 bases, leaving 11 bases of the junction unmatched. The germline CDR1 and CDR2 sequences are MNHNY and SVGAGI (reference sequence). This CDR3 comprises 13 residues. DNA for the CDR3: TGTGCCATCGCGATTCAGGGGGCGGTTGGCTACACCTTC. Its translation is CAIAIQGAVGYTF.

This clone appeared a few times. This chain joins TRBV7-2 and TRBJ2-7; possible D gene TRBD1, 5 bases. CDR3 length equals 15 residues. The germline V gene encodes CDR1 SGHTA and CDR2 FQGNSA. The V gene lost 1 base and the J gene lost 2 bases, with 12 bases spanning the gap. CDR3 DNA sequence: TGTGCCAGCAGCTTAGTTCCAGGGAAAACCTACGAGCAGTACTTC. Its translation: CASSLVPGKTYEQYF.

This clone has just a few counts. The chain employs TRBV5-4 and TRBJ2-7; D is perhaps TRBD2 (5 bases). V was clipped by 2 bases and J by 0 bases, with 12 bases between them. The CDR3 has 15 amino acids. Germline CDR1 and CDR2: SGHNT and YYREEE (reference sequence). The CDR3 region has the DNA TGTGCCAGCAGCTTACCGGGGAGACCCTCCTACGAGCAGTACTTC. Its translation: CASSLPGRPSYEQYF.

In DNA, the CDR3 is TGTGCCAGCACCCAACCGGGGGAGGGTGGCTATGGCTACACCTTC. Its protein product is CASTQPGEGGYGYTF. The chain links TRBV21-1 to TRBJ1-2. TRBV21-1 is noted as a pseudogene. This CDR3 has 15 residues.

The sample holds a few counts of this clone. The J gene is TRBJ2-1, the V gene TRBV7-2; a weak D match, TRBD2 (6 bases). The CDR3 sequence is 15 residues long. CDR1 and CDR2 from the germline V gene are SGHTA and FQGNSA. V was shortened by 1 base and J by 9 bases, with 16 bases between the two germline ends. CDR3: CASSLEGGTIGEQFF. CDR3 nucleotides: TGTGCCAGCAGCTTAGAGGGAGGCACGATTGGTGAGCAGTTCTTC. Variable domain in full (rest from reference TRBV7-2 and TRBJ2-1): GAGVSQSPSNKVTEKGKDVELRCDPISGHTALYWYRQSLGQGLEFLIYFQGNSAPDKSGLPSDRFSAERTGGSVSTLTIQRTQQEDSAVYLCASSLEGGTIGEQFFGPGTRLTVL.

The J gene is TRBJ1-2, the V gene TRBV5-4; D is unresolved. V lost 1 base, J lost 4 bases, and 14 bases lay in between. The CDR3 extends over 15 amino acids. Germline V gives CDR1 SGHNT, CDR2 YYREEE (reference sequence). The CDR3 here is CASSLRPGELYGYTF. The DNA for the CDR3 is TGTGCCAGCAGCTTGAGGCCAGGCGAGCTCTATGGCTACACCTTC. The full variable domain, with the rest looked up from reference TRBV5-4 and TRBJ1-2, is ETGVTQSPTHLIKTRGQQVTLRCSSQSGHNTVSWYQQALGQGPQFIFQYYREEENGRGNFPPRFSGLQFPNYSSELNVNALELDDSALYLCASSLRPGELYGYTFGSGTRLTVV.

The chain's CDR3 is CASSRDRKKRNEQFF. CDR3 coding DNA: TGTGCCAGCAGCCGCGACAGGAAAAAAAGGAATGAGCAGTTCTTC. This sequence joins TRBV6-5 and TRBJ2-1, with D tentatively TRBD1 (6 bases). This CDR3 has 15 residues. The V gene lost 6 bases and the J gene lost 7 bases, with 19 bases spanning the gap. Germline assignment: CDR1 MNHEY and CDR2 SVGAGI.